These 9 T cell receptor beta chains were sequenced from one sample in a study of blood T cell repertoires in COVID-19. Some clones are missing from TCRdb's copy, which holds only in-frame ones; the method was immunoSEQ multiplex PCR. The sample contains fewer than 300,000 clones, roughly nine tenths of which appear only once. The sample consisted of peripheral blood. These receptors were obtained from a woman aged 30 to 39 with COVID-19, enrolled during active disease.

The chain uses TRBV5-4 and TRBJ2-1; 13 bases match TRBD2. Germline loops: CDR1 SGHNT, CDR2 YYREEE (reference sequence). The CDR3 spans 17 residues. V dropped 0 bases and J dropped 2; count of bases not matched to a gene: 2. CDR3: CASSLGGLAGTYNEQFF. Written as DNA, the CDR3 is TGTGCCAGCAGCTTGGGGGGACTAGCGGGAACCTACAATGAGCAGTTCTTC.

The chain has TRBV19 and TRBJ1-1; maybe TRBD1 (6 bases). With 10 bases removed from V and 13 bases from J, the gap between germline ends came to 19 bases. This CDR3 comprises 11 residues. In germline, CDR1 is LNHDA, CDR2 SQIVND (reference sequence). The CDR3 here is CATIKFRGSFF. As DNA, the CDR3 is TGTGCCACCATAAAGTTCAGGGGTAGTTTCTTT.

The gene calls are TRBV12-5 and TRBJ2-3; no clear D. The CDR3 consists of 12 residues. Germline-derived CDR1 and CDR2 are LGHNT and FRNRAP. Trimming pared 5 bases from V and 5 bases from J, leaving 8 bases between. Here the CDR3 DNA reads TGTGCTAGTGGTATGGGCGGAGATACGCAGTATTTT. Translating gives CASGMGGDTQYF.

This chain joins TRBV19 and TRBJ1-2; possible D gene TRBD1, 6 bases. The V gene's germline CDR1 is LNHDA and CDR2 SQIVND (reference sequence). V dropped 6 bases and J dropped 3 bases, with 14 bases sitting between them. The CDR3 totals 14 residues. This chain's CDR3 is CASRKKSGDYGYTF. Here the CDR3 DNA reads TGTGCCAGTAGGAAGAAATCAGGGGACTATGGCTACACCTTC. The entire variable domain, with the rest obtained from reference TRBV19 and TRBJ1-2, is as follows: DGGITQSPKYLFRKEGQNVTLSCEQNLNHDAMYWYRQDPGQGLRLIYYSQIVNDFQKGDIAEGYSVSREKKESFPLTVTSAQKNPTAFYLCASRKKSGDYGYTFGSGTRLTVV.

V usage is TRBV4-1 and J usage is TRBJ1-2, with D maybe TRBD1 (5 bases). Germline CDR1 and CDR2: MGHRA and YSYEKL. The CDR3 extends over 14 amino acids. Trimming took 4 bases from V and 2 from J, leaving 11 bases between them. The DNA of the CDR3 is TGCGCCAGCAGCCCCAATCAGGGCAACTATGGCTACACCTTC. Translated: CASSPNQGNYGYTF.

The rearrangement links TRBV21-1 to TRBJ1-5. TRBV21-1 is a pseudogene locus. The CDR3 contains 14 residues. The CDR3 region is CASSKVRHNQPQHF. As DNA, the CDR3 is TGTGCCAGCAGCAAAGTGAGGCACAATCAGCCCCAGCATTTT.

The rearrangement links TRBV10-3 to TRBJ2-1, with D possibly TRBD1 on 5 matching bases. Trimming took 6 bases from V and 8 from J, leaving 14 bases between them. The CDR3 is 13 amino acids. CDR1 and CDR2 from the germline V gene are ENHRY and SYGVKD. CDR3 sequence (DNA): TGTGCCATCAGGGCAGGGTCCGAGGATGAGCAGTTCTTC. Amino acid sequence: CAIRAGSEDEQFF.

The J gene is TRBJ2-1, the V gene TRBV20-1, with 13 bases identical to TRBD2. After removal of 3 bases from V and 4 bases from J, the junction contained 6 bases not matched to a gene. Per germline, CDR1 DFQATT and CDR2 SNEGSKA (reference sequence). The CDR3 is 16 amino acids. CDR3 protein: CSASSGTSGIYNEQFF. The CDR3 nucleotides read TGCAGTGCTAGTTCCGGGACTAGCGGGATATACAATGAGCAGTTCTTC.

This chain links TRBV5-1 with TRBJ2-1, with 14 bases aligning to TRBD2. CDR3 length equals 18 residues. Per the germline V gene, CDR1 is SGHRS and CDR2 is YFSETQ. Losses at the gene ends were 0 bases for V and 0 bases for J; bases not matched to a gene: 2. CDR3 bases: TGCGCCAGCAGCTTGGAGGGGACTAGCGGGAGCTCCTACAATGAGCAGTTCTTC. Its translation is CASSLEGTSGSSYNEQFF. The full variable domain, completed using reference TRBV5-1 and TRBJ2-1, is KAGVTQTPRYLIKTRGQQVTLSCSPISGHRSVSWYQQTPGQGLQFLFEYFSETQRNKGNFPGRFSGRQFSNSRSEMNVSTLELGDSALYLCASSLEGTSGSSYNEQFFGPGTRLTVL.